These 25 T cell receptor beta chains originate from one sample sequenced in a study of spatial heterogeneity in lung cancer. Time point described: sample taken at primary tumor resection. Whole RNA obtained from tumor, nontumor lung or frozen PBMC underwent sequencing without sorting. TCRdb re-called the 5' RACE reads through MiXCR, storing one row per CDR3 protein. Of tens of thousands of distinct CDR3 sequences in the sample, roughly 7% were seen once. The material sequenced was PBMCs, taken at surgery. Receptor source: a female donor with early-stage non-small cell lung cancer.

A few counts support this clonotype. The rearrangement joins TRBV7-9 to TRBJ2-1; no clear D. Trimming left V 6 bases short and J 12 bases short, with 12 bases between. CDR1 is SEHNR, CDR2 FQNEAQ, per germline (reference sequence). The CDR3 extends over 11 amino acids. The CDR3 sequence: CASSPARGQFF. In nucleotides, the CDR3 is TGTGCCAGCAGTCCCGCTCGTGGGCAGTTCTTC.

V and J are TRBV5-1 and TRBJ2-2; D may be TRBD2 (6 bases). V was shortened by 1 base and J by 0 bases, with 10 bases between the two germline ends. Per the germline V gene, CDR1 is SGHRS and CDR2 is YFSETQ. There are 16 residues in the CDR3. The CDR3, as DNA: TGCGCCAGCAGCTTGATCGGAGGGTCGAACACCGGGGAGCTGTTTTTT. Its translation: CASSLIGGSNTGELFF.

This clonotype was found many times. This chain connects TRBV2 to TRBJ2-3; no definite D call. This CDR3 comprises 12 residues. Trimming shortened V by 3 bases and J by 4 bases, and 5 bases separated the two germline ends. Germline CDR1 SNHLY, CDR2 FYNNEI. CDR3 nucleotide sequence: TGTGCCAGCAGTGAGCGAGCAGATACGCAGTATTTT. Translation: CASSERADTQYF.

In this sample, this clonotype turned up many times. The chain uses TRBV4-2 and TRBJ2-7; unclear D gene. The CDR3 runs to 14 residues. The ends were cut back, 0 bases at V and 4 bases at J, with 10 bases in the middle. Per the germline V gene, CDR1 is LGHNA and CDR2 is YNFKEQ. The CDR3 DNA sequence: TGTGCCAGCAGCCAAGAAATGTTAGAGTACGAGCAGTACTTC. Its translation: CASSQEMLEYEQYF.

The chain couples TRBV5-6 to TRBJ2-7; unclear D gene. Germline assignment: CDR1 SGHDT and CDR2 YYEEEE. V lost 5 bases and J 0 bases, leaving 12 bases between the germline ends. The CDR3 has 14 amino acids. CDR3 amino acids: CASRMGLYSYEQYF. Written as DNA, the CDR3 is TGTGCCAGCAGGATGGGCCTATACTCCTACGAGCAGTACTTC.

The V call is TRBV7-9, the J call TRBJ1-2; tentative D call: TRBD1 (5 bases). The CDR3 runs 15 residues. Trimming took 5 bases from V and 2 from J, leaving 15 bases between them. CDR1 SEHNR and CDR2 FQNEAQ come from the germline V gene (reference sequence). The CDR3 is CASSPHRLGNYGYTF. CDR3 sequence (DNA): TGTGCCAGCAGCCCACACAGGCTAGGCAACTATGGCTACACCTTC.

This clonotype was seen a handful of times. The chain uses TRBV18 and TRBJ2-7; 8 bases are a match to TRBD1. V shed 4 bases and J 6 bases; nucleotides not matched to a gene: 8. The CDR3 contains 14 residues. Germline V CDR1 and CDR2: KGHSH, LQKENI. The CDR3 sequence: CASSQRQGSSEQYF. The CDR3 nucleotides are TGTGCCAGCTCACAGAGACAGGGGAGTAGCGAGCAGTACTTC.

The chain recombines TRBV7-9 with TRBJ2-3; unclear D gene. V was cut by 5 bases and J by 1 base, with 10 bases left in between. CDR1 is SEHNR, CDR2 FQNEAQ, per germline (reference sequence). This CDR3 comprises 14 residues. CDR3 DNA sequence: TGTGCCAGCAGCATCTCTCGGGGCACAGATACGCAGTATTTT. Translation: CASSISRGTDTQYF.

This clonotype appeared many times. The rearrangement links TRBV15 to TRBJ1-5, with D perhaps matching TRBD1 (5 bases). Trimming took 0 bases from V and 6 from J, leaving 12 bases between them. The CDR3 totals 15 residues. Germline V CDR1 and CDR2: LNHNV, YYDKDF (reference sequence). The CDR3 here is CATSRDRDPSQPQHF. In DNA, the CDR3 is TGTGCCACCAGCAGAGACAGGGATCCGAGTCAGCCCCAGCATTTT.

At least ten counts were recorded for this clonotype. V is TRBV7-7 and J is TRBJ2-1, with a possible D match to TRBD2 (5 bases). The germline V gene has CDR1 SSHAT and CDR2 FNYEAQ (reference sequence). Trimming stripped 5 bases from V and 9 bases from J, with 14 bases between. The CDR3 loop spans 13 amino acids. The CDR3 spells CASSRWPGVEQFF. CDR3 nucleotides: TGTGCCAGCAGCCGCTGGCCCGGGGTTGAGCAGTTCTTC. Looking up the rest from reference TRBV7-7 and TRBJ2-1 gives the full variable domain: GAGVSQSPRYKVTKRGQDVTLRCDPISSHATLYWYQQALGQGPEFLTYFNYEAQPDKSGLPSDRFSAERPEGSISTLTIQRTEQRDSAMYRCASSRWPGVEQFFGPGTRLTVL.

This clonotype appeared many times. The chain is built from TRBV19 and TRBJ2-1, with 8 bases lining up with TRBD2. The CDR3 consists of 14 residues. V was clipped by 5 bases and J by 6 bases; unmatched bases: 6. Germline CDR1 is LNHDA and CDR2 is SQIVND (reference sequence). The CDR3 loop is CASSSTGGPNEQFF. CDR3 coding DNA: TGTGCCAGTAGTTCAACGGGGGGGCCCAATGAGCAGTTCTTC.

This clonotype was recorded a few times. CDR3: CASSPPGTGANVLTF. In nucleotides, the CDR3 is TGTGCCAGCTCACCTCCAGGGACAGGGGCCAACGTCCTGACTTTC. V is TRBV18 and J is TRBJ2-6; D might be TRBD1 (6 bases). Trimming stripped 3 bases from V and 4 bases from J, with 10 bases between. This CDR3 spans 15 amino acids. Looked up from germline, CDR1 is KGHSH and CDR2 is LQKENI.

This clonotype has a count of ten or more. V gene TRBV5-1 combines with J gene TRBJ2-5, with D possibly TRBD2 on 5 matching bases. V was trimmed by 5 bases and J by 3 bases, leaving 14 bases between them. CDR1 and CDR2 (germline): SGHRS, YFSETQ. The CDR3 is made up of 14 amino acids. CDR3 in amino acids: CASRRAPREETQYF. The CDR3 DNA follows: TGCGCCAGCAGGCGGGCGCCCCGGGAAGAGACCCAGTACTTC.

This clonotype was observed many times. The chain combines TRBV7-6 with TRBJ2-7; 7 positions agree with TRBD2. After removal of 5 bases from V and 2 bases from J, the junction contained 6 bases not matched to a gene. CDR3 length equals 14 residues. CDR1 SGHVS and CDR2 FNYEAQ come from the germline V gene. The CDR3 sequence is CASSTLRGTYEQYF. As DNA, the CDR3 is TGTGCCAGCAGCACCTTGCGGGGGACCTACGAGCAGTACTTC.

The CDR3 coding sequence is TGTGCCAGCAGCCAAGGGACAGGGATGGCCCAAGAGACCCAGTACTTC. Its protein product is CASSQGTGMAQETQYF. This rearrangement joins TRBV14 to TRBJ2-5; 8 positions agree with TRBD1. The germline V gene has CDR1 SGHDN and CDR2 FVKESK. V lost 1 base, J lost 1 base, and 5 bases stayed unmatched. The CDR3 extends over 16 amino acids.

The chain is built from TRBV5-1 and TRBJ2-1; possibly TRBD1 for D (6 bases). The CDR3 has 13 amino acids. With 4 bases removed from V and 7 bases from J, the gap between germline ends came to 12 bases. The germline V gene has CDR1 SGHRS and CDR2 YFSETQ. DNA for the CDR3: TGCGCCAGCAGCACCAGGGGTGGGAATGAGCAGTTCTTC. Encoded protein: CASSTRGGNEQFF.

The sample holds many counts of this clonotype. V usage is TRBV19 and J usage is TRBJ2-7; D might be TRBD2 (5 bases). The V gene lost 7 bases and the J gene lost 5 bases, with 12 bases spanning the gap. The CDR3 totals 12 residues. The germline V gene has CDR1 LNHDA and CDR2 SQIVND (reference sequence). CDR3 coding DNA: TGTGCCAGTAAGGCCCGGGGTGACGAGCAGTACTTC. It encodes CASKARGDEQYF.

This clonotype was seen at least ten times. The chain links TRBV9 to TRBJ1-1; no clear D gene. The CDR3 spans 14 residues. Germline assignment: CDR1 SGDLS and CDR2 YYNGEE. The V gene lost 0 bases and the J gene lost 4 bases, with 10 bases spanning the gap. In DNA form, the CDR3 reads TGTGCCAGCAGCGTAGGTGGAGGTTCCACTGAAGCTTTCTTT. Amino acid sequence: CASSVGGGSTEAFF.

Ten or more counts support this clonotype. The V and J genes are TRBV2 and TRBJ1-4; no definite D call. This CDR3 spans 18 amino acids. The germline V and J ends were trimmed by 4 bases and 3 bases, with 21 bases remaining between them. CDR1 and CDR2 from the germline V gene are SNHLY and FYNNEI. The CDR3 loop is CASSGSGEERKSNEKLFF. The CDR3 DNA sequence: TGTGCCAGCAGTGGCTCCGGAGAGGAACGGAAATCTAATGAAAAACTGTTTTTT.

This clonotype was recorded at least ten times. The genes are TRBV7-8 and TRBJ2-5; 11 bases fit TRBD2. The germline CDR1 and CDR2 sequences are SGHVS and FQNEAQ. The CDR3 totals 19 residues. V dropped 1 base and J dropped 1; count of bases not matched to a gene: 11. The CDR3 sequence: CASSLDRTRLAGFQETQYF. DNA of the CDR3: TGTGCCAGCAGCTTAGACCGAACAAGACTAGCGGGGTTCCAAGAGACCCAGTACTTC.

A word on this clonotype: A much larger clone differs from this one at a single base, so this may be a read error. This chain connects TRBV29-1 to TRBJ1-4; 7 nucleotides line up with TRBD1. Germline CDR1 and CDR2: SQVTM and ANQGSEA. The V and J ends lost 4 bases and 10 bases, in that order; junction bases with no gene match: 9. The CDR3 sequence is 13 residues long. CDR3 sequence reads: CSVVEGGKGKLFF. The CDR3 nucleotides read TGCAGCGTTGTAGAAGGGGGCAAGGGAAAACTGTTTTTT.

This clonotype showed up just a few times. This chain links TRBV2 with TRBJ1-2; D not certain. CDR1 and CDR2 (germline): SNHLY, FYNNEI. This CDR3 contains 14 residues. Between the trimmed V and J ends, which lost 5 bases and 4 bases, there was a span of 14 bases. As DNA, the CDR3 is TGTGCCAGCAGTCCCGACCCCGGGATCTATGGCTACACCTTC. Its protein is CASSPDPGIYGYTF.

CDR3 region: CASSILQGAGANVLTF. The CDR3, as DNA: TGTGCCAGCAGCATCTTACAAGGGGCTGGGGCCAACGTCCTGACTTTC. The chain is built from TRBV5-7 and TRBJ2-6, with D perhaps matching TRBD1 (5 bases). TRBV5-7 is an ORF; its function is uncertain. V lost 4 bases, J lost 2 bases, and 13 bases lay in between. CDR3 length: 16 amino acids.

This clonotype was detected ten times or more. V and J are TRBV20-1 and TRBJ1-6, with D hard to call. The CDR3 extends over 15 amino acids. V was shortened by 2 bases and J by 0 bases, with 8 bases between the two germline ends. Germline assignment: CDR1 DFQATT and CDR2 SNEGSKA (reference sequence). CDR3 in DNA: TGCAGTGCTAGACAGGCAACCTCCTATAATTCACCCCTCCACTTT. Its protein is CSARQATSYNSPLHF.

This clonotype was recorded a few times. The chain joins TRBV5-4 to TRBJ2-4; 8 bases map to TRBD1. V lost 1 base to trimming and J lost 1 base; unmatched junction nucleotides: 1. The CDR3 is 15 residues long. CDR1 is SGHNT and CDR2 is YYREEE in the germline V gene (reference sequence). The CDR3 protein is CASSLWDRAKNIQYF. The CDR3 region has the DNA TGTGCCAGCAGCTTGTGGGACAGGGCCAAAAACATTCAGTACTTC.